Below are 17 T cell receptor beta chains sequenced from a single sample in a study of CD8 T cells in Susac syndrome. RNA, at about 0.45 to 1 ug, was reverse transcribed with random hexamers. Each CDR3 protein gets one entry after TCRdb re-called the immunoSEQ multiplex PCR reads with MiXCR. The repertoire holds about 210,000 distinct CDR3 sequences, approximately 94% seen once, with 0.15% to 0.2% in the top ten. Sample: CD4+ T cells from PBMCs. The receptors originated from a human donor with Susac syndrome.

V gene TRBV6-2 or TRBV6-3 combines with J gene TRBJ2-1; 9 nucleotides line up with TRBD2. The CDR3 runs to 18 residues. After removal of 6 bases from V and 4 bases from J, the junction contained 16 bases not matched to a gene. The germline gives CDR1 MNHEY, CDR2 SVGEGT. The CDR3 is CASSTREKRGAIYNEQFF. The DNA of the CDR3 is TGTGCCAGCAGCACCCGAGAAAAGCGGGGGGCCATTTACAATGAGCAGTTCTTC.

The chain has TRBV29-1 and TRBJ2-7; 7 bases line up with TRBD1. CDR3 length: 12 residues. V was pared by 4 bases and J by 4 bases, with 4 bases of the junction left unmatched. Germline CDR1 reads SQVTM; CDR2 reads ANQGSEA. CDR3 sequence: CSVGGGGYEQYF. The CDR3 bases are TGCAGCGTTGGAGGGGGCGGTTACGAGCAGTACTTC.

The CDR3 DNA reads TGTGCCAGCAGCTTGCTCATATCCTACGAGCAGTACTTC. As protein: CASSLLISYEQYF. This rearrangement joins TRBV7-8 to TRBJ2-7, with D hard to call. CDR1 and CDR2 from the germline V gene are SGHVS and FQNEAQ. The CDR3 extends over 13 amino acids. V gave up 3 bases and J gave up 1 base, with 7 bases separating them.

The chain uses TRBV29-1 and TRBJ2-5, with 8 bases matching TRBD1. Per germline, CDR1 SQVTM and CDR2 ANQGSEA. This CDR3 region has 12 residues. Trimming at V came to 6 bases and at J to 1 base, leaving 1 base not matched to a gene. CDR3 sequence: CSVGTGQETQYF. The CDR3 DNA sequence: TGCAGCGTGGGGACAGGCCAAGAGACCCAGTACTTC. Based on the CDR3 plus reference TRBV29-1 and TRBJ2-5, the full variable domain is SAVISQKPSRDICQRGTSLTIQCQVDSQVTMMFWYRQQPGQSLTLIATANQGSEATYESGFVIDKFPISRPNLTFSTLTVSNMSPEDSSIYLCSVGTGQETQYFGPGTRLLVL.

V usage is TRBV7-9 and J usage is TRBJ1-4, with D perhaps matching TRBD1 (5 bases). The germline gives CDR1 SEHNR, CDR2 FQNEAQ (reference sequence). V was pared by 1 base and J by 8 bases, with 11 bases between. CDR3 length: 14 residues. Here the CDR3 reads CASSLGGAWEKLFF. In DNA, the CDR3 is TGTGCCAGCAGCTTAGGCGGGGCTTGGGAAAAACTGTTTTTT.

This clonotype was found once. The genes are TRBV20-1 and TRBJ1-5; a possible D gene is TRBD1 (5 bases). Germline V lookup: CDR1 DFQATT, CDR2 SNEGSKA (reference sequence). The CDR3 runs 15 residues. V was trimmed by 3 bases and J by 1 base, leaving 13 bases between them. DNA of the CDR3: TGCAGTGCTAGTGGGGGAGACGGGAGCAATCAGCCCCAGCATTTT. Protein product: CSASGGDGSNQPQHF.

The V call is TRBV7-9, the J call TRBJ1-1; D ambiguous. Germline CDR1 and CDR2: SEHNR and FQNEAQ (reference sequence). V lost 0 bases, J lost 3 bases, and 2 bases lay in between. The CDR3 spans 12 residues. In DNA form, the CDR3 reads TGTGCCAGCAGCTTAGCGTACACTGAAGCTTTCTTT. As protein: CASSLAYTEAFF.

The V gene is TRBV7-3, the J gene TRBJ1-1; no clear D gene. Trimming removed 1 base at V and 5 bases at J, with 8 bases between. This CDR3 region has 13 residues. CDR1 and CDR2 from the germline V gene are SGHTA and FQGTGA. CDR3 sequence: CASSLNLQTEAFF. In DNA, the CDR3 is TGTGCCAGCAGCTTAAATTTACAGACTGAAGCTTTCTTT.

V is TRBV6-2 or TRBV6-3 and J is TRBJ2-1, with 11 bases that match TRBD2. The CDR3 totals 17 residues. With V trimmed by 6 bases and J by 7 bases, 14 bases remained unmatched. In germline, CDR1 is MNHEY, CDR2 SVGEGT. CDR3 in DNA: TGTGCCAGCAGCCGAGCCTTTAGCGGGGGGGCCGGGAATGAGCAGTTCTTC. Protein sequence: CASSRAFSGGAGNEQFF.

V is TRBV27 and J is TRBJ1-1; a weak D match, TRBD1 (5 bases). The CDR3 spans 15 residues. Trimming left V 5 bases short and J 1 base short, with 14 bases between. The germline V gene encodes CDR1 MNHEY and CDR2 SMNVEV (reference sequence). CDR3 in DNA: TGTGCCAGCAGTCGGCCCCGGGGGGGGAACACTGAAGCTTTCTTT. Residues: CASSRPRGGNTEAFF.

The V call is TRBV12-3 or TRBV12-4, the J call TRBJ2-5; 9 nucleotides match TRBD1. The CDR3 sequence is 15 residues long. The J segment lost 5 bases and the V segment lost 6 bases, leaving 10 bases of the junction unmatched. DNA of the CDR3: TGTGCCAGCAGAGTTACAGGGGGCGGATCGGAGACCCAGTACTTC. Amino acids: CASRVTGGGSETQYF.

The rearrangement joins TRBV11-2 to TRBJ2-1, with no clear D. The CDR3 spans 14 residues. CDR1 and CDR2 (germline): SGHAT, FQNNGV. Trimming removed 5 bases at V and 7 bases at J, with 15 bases between. The CDR3 DNA reads as TGTGCCAGCAGCCTCACCCTGGGTGATAATGAGCAGTTCTTC. This gives the protein CASSLTLGDNEQFF.

The chain recombines TRBV9 with TRBJ1-2; the D is unclear. The CDR3 consists of 18 residues. V lost 3 bases to trimming and J lost 1 base, with 22 bases between them. Germline-derived CDR1 and CDR2 are SGDLS and YYNGEE. CDR3 loop: CASSARNQAASGNYGYTF. The CDR3 nucleotides are TGTGCCAGCAGCGCCCGGAACCAGGCCGCCTCGGGTAACTATGGCTACACCTTC.

J is TRBJ2-3 and V is TRBV18, with 9 bases matching TRBD2. In germline, CDR1 is KGHSH, CDR2 LQKENI. The CDR3 length is 16 residues. V shed 2 bases and J 0 bases; nucleotides not matched to a gene: 3. Here the CDR3 DNA reads TGTGCCAGCTCACCAAAGGCGGGGGGGAGCACAGATACGCAGTATTTT. Translating it yields CASSPKAGGSTDTQYF.

J is TRBJ1-1 and V is TRBV5-1, with D maybe TRBD1 (6 bases). The CDR3 runs 15 residues. Germline CDR1 is SGHRS and CDR2 is YFSETQ. V dropped 1 base and J dropped 2 bases, with 12 bases sitting between them. Here the CDR3 DNA reads TGCGCCAGCAGCTTGTTACAGGGTCCCAACACTGAAGCTTTCTTT. It codes for CASSLLQGPNTEAFF. Together with reference TRBV5-1 and TRBJ1-1, the CDR3 gives the full variable domain: KAGVTQTPRYLIKTRGQQVTLSCSPISGHRSVSWYQQTPGQGLQFLFEYFSETQRNKGNFPGRFSGRQFSNSRSEMNVSTLELGDSALYLCASSLLQGPNTEAFFGQGTRLTVV.

The genes are TRBV29-1 and TRBJ1-4; TRBD1 might be the D (5 bases). The CDR3 sequence is 13 residues long. V lost 2 bases and J lost 10, with 14 bases in between. Germline assignment: CDR1 SQVTM and CDR2 ANQGSEA. The CDR3 nucleotides read TGCAGCGTTGAAACCGCGGACATGGCAAAACTGTTTTTT. Amino acids: CSVETADMAKLFF.

The rearrangement uses TRBV20-1 and TRBJ1-2; D call uncertain. Trimming took 5 bases from V and 2 from J, leaving 15 bases between them. The CDR3 is 14 residues long. Germline loops: CDR1 DFQATT, CDR2 SNEGSKA (reference sequence). CDR3 DNA: TGCAGTGCTGACTCGGGGTGGTGGAACTATGGCTACACCTTC. Residues: CSADSGWWNYGYTF.